Each of the 4 T cell receptor beta chains below was sequenced from the same sample in a study of blood T cells in healthy people across ages. Primers used in a second PCR of about 6 to 11 cycles were a sample-barcoded 5' primer and a J-beta primer mix. TCRdb reprocessed the 5' RACE reads via MiXCR and lists one record per CDR3 protein. The data hold more than 750,000 distinct CDR3 sequences, with about 28% observed a single time. These sequences were also reported in another study, on T cells of mothers and their children.

Sequencing input: blood. The receptors were sampled from a woman between 35 and 50 years old in good health.

Here the CDR3 reads CSALGGRGGFSYKQYF. The CDR3 coding sequence is TGCAGTGCACTTGGGGGAAGGGGGGGGTTCTCCTACAAGCAGTACTTC. The gene calls are TRBV20-1 and TRBJ2-5, with a possible D match to TRBD2 (7 bases). The V gene's germline CDR1 is DFQATT and CDR2 SNEGSKA (reference sequence). The CDR3 covers 16 residues. V gave up 6 bases and J gave up 11 bases, with 31 bases separating them.

With regard to this clonotype: Its ends do not fully match the called genes, so a read error is possible. This sequence joins TRBV28 and TRBJ1-1; D gene uncertain. Germline lookup yields CDR1 MDHEN and CDR2 SYDVKM. The CDR3 is 12 amino acids. CDR3 residues: CASSPVSTETFF. CDR3 nucleotide sequence: TGTGCCAGCAGCCCTGTATCGACTGAAACTTTCTTT.

In its sample, this clonotype was seen many times. DNA of the CDR3: TGCGCCAGCAGCCCGGAGGGGGTCAACTATGGCTACACCTTC. It codes for CASSPEGVNYGYTF. The J gene is TRBJ1-2, the V gene TRBV5-1; a possible D gene is TRBD1 (6 bases). Germline V gene lookup returns CDR1 SGHRS and CDR2 YFSETQ. The ends were cut back, 4 bases at V and 2 bases at J, with 12 bases in the middle. The CDR3 consists of 14 residues.

This clonotype showed up just once. V gene TRBV28 combines with J gene TRBJ1-3; unclear D gene. Trimming removed 0 bases from V and 4 bases from J, with 13 bases in between. This CDR3 is 16 amino acids long. CDR1 and CDR2 (germline): MDHEN, SYDVKM. In DNA form, the CDR3 reads TGTGCCAGCAGTTTATGGTCAGGATCCAAGGGAAACACCATATATTTT. As protein: CASSLWSGSKGNTIYF. Full variable domain (missing parts from reference TRBV28 and TRBJ1-3): DVKVTQSSRYLVKRTGEKVFLECVQDMDHENMFWYRQDPGLGLRLIYFSYDVKMKEKGDIPEGYSVSREKKERFSLILESASTNQTSMYLCASSLWSGSKGNTIYFGEGSWLTVV.